A selection of T cell receptor beta chains follows, all from one sample in a study of T-cell reconstitution after alpha-beta-depleted transplantation in children. TCRdb used MiXCR to reprocess the PCR reads, holding one entry per CDR3 protein. The table records about 460,000 distinct CDR3 sequences, more than 9% of them present only once. This material consisted of PBMCs, taken before TCRalphabeta/CD19-depleted stem cell transplant. The source of these receptors is a child aged 2-15 years with inherited bone marrow failure, due to receive a stem cell transplant. CDR3s include the opening cysteine and the closing phenylalanine or tryptophan. A D gene is named only where the DNA matches it firmly. The listing skips clone size in some rows; elsewhere it reads once, few, many or a size class.

V	size	J	D	length	CDR3	DNA
TRBV12-3/TRBV12-4	few	TRBJ1-5	TRBD1	14	CASSSGQGAQPQHF	TGTGCCAGCAGTTCCGGACAGGGGGCTCAGCCCCAGCATTTT
TRBV5-4	-	TRBJ2-7	-	13	CASSLAGFGEQYF	TGTGCCAGCAGCTTGGCGGGGTTCGGCGAGCAGTACTTC
TRBV6-2/TRBV6-3	-	TRBJ1-5	TRBD1	15	CASRSATGGSQPQHF	TGTGCCAGCAGATCCGCGACAGGGGGTAGTCAGCCCCAGCATTTT
TRBV20-1	-	TRBJ2-1	-	14	CSARGGPSFNEQFF	TGCAGTGCTAGGGGGGGCCCATCGTTTAATGAGCAGTTCTTC
TRBV4-3	few	TRBJ1-5	-	16	CASSQGVPGSNQPQHF	TGCGCCAGCAGCCAAGGGGTTCCGGGAAGCAATCAGCCCCAGCATTTT
TRBV30	-	TRBJ2-1	-	15	CAWSPGGLAFNEQFF	TGTGCCTGGAGCCCCGGGGGACTTGCCTTCAATGAGCAGTTCTTC
TRBV4-2	many	TRBJ2-1	-	16	CASSHQQTGEWVEQFF	TGTGCCAGCAGTCACCAACAGACGGGGGAGTGGGTTGAGCAGTTCTTC
TRBV25-1	many	TRBJ2-7	TRBD2	14	CASSPGLAGDEQYF	TGTGCCAGCAGTCCGGGACTAGCGGGAGACGAGCAGTACTTC
TRBV20-1	many	TRBJ1-1	-	12	CRGLSSNTEAFF	TGCAGAGGGCTTTCTTCCAACACTGAAGCTTTCTTT
TRBV6-2/TRBV6-3	many	TRBJ1-5	TRBD1	16	CASSWDSKTGNQPQHF	TGTGCCAGCAGTTGGGACAGCAAAACCGGCAATCAGCCCCAGCATTTT
TRBV28	many	TRBJ1-1	-	14	CASSRLGMNTEAFF	TGTGCCAGCAGCCGACTAGGGATGAACACTGAAGCTTTCTTT
TRBV20-1	-	TRBJ2-1	-	14	CSARDFRRANEQFF	TGCAGTGCTAGAGATTTCAGGAGGGCCAATGAGCAGTTCTTC
TRBV7-2	many	TRBJ2-1	-	14	CASVRALTYNEQFF	TGTGCCAGCGTTAGGGCCCTAACCTACAATGAGCAGTTCTTC
TRBV7-2	many	TRBJ2-5	TRBD2	16	CASSPFGLAGGETQYF	TGTGCCAGCAGCCCCTTCGGACTAGCGGGAGGAGAGACCCAGTACTTC
TRBV7-8	many	TRBJ1-1	-	16	CASSSNAQTGETEAFF	TGTGCCAGCAGCTCCAACGCCCAGACTGGCGAAACTGAAGCTTTCTTT
TRBV12-3/TRBV12-4	many	TRBJ2-1	TRBD2	16	CASTALSAGVRYEQFF	TGTGCCAGCACAGCTCTCAGTGCGGGAGTAAGATATGAGCAGTTCTTC
TRBV5-1	few	TRBJ2-3	TRBD2	15	CASSPGSSGTDTQYF	TGCGCCAGCAGCCCCGGTTCTAGCGGGACAGATACGCAGTATTTT
TRBV5-1	many	TRBJ1-1	-	15	CASSFGMAVNTEAFF	TGCGCCAGCAGCTTCGGGATGGCTGTTAACACTGAAGCTTTCTTT
TRBV7-2	few	TRBJ1-4	-	13	CASSLNSNEKLFF	TGTGCCAGCAGCTTGAACAGTAATGAAAAACTGTTTTTT
TRBV4-1	-	TRBJ1-2	-	14	CASSGPGTLHGYTF	TGCGCCAGCAGCGGGCCCGGGACACTCCATGGCTACACCTTC
TRBV20-1	many	TRBJ1-4	TRBD1	13	CSARMTGIEKLFF	TGCAGTGCTAGAATGACAGGGATTGAAAAACTGTTTTTT
TRBV12-3/TRBV12-4	many	TRBJ2-7	TRBD1	13	CASRPTGGYEQYF	TGTGCCAGCCGACCGACAGGGGGCTACGAGCAGTACTTC
TRBV20-1	-	TRBJ2-5	TRBD2	16	CSAPLLAGGPLETQYF	TGCAGTGCTCCCCTTTTAGCGGGAGGGCCATTAGAGACCCAGTACTTC
TRBV7-9	-	TRBJ2-1	-	16	CASSLQGLVSRDEQFF	TGTGCCAGCAGCTTACAGGGATTAGTTTCTAGGGATGAGCAGTTCTTC
TRBV2	-	TRBJ2-7	-	13	CASSAQDSYEQYF	TGTGCCAGCAGTGCCCAGGACTCCTACGAGCAGTACTTC
TRBV4-3	many	TRBJ1-2	-	13	CASSMWQNYGYTF	TGCGCCAGCAGCATGTGGCAGAACTATGGCTACACCTTC